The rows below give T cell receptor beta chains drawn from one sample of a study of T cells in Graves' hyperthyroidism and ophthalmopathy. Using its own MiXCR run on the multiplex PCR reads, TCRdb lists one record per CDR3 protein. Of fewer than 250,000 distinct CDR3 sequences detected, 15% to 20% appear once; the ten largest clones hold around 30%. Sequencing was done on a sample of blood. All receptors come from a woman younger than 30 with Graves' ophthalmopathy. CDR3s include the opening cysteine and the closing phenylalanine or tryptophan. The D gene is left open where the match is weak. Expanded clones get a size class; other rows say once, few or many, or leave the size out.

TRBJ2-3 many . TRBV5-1 TGCGCCAGCAGCTTACGGGGGACAGATACGCAGTATTTT CASSLRGTDTQYF
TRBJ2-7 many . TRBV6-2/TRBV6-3 TGTGCCAGCAGTTACTCACCAACGCCTGAGCAGTACTTC CASSYSPTPEQYF
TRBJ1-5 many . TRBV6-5 TGTGCCAGCAGTTACTCGGGGCCCAGCAATCAGCCCCAGCATTTT CASSYSGPSNQPQHF
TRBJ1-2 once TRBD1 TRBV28 TGTGCCAGCAGTACGCCCGGGACAGCCTATGGCTACACCTTC CASSTPGTAYGYTF
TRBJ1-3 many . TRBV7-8 TGTGCCAGCAGCTTAAGAGCGACCCATGACTCTGGAAACACCATATATTTT CASSLRATHDSGNTIYF
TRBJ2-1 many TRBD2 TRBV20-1 TGCAGTGCTAGACTAGCGGGTCCCGACAATGAGCAGTTCTTC CSARLAGPDNEQFF
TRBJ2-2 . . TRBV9 TGTGCCAGCAGCCCCCCGGAGGGGAACCTCCGGGAGCTGTTTTTT CASSPPEGNLRELFF
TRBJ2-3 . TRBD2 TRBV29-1 TGCAGCGTCTCCTACCCCGGGACTAGCGGGGGACTACTTAGTGCGCAGTATTTT CSVSYPGTSGGLLSAQYF
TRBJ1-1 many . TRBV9 TGTGCCAGCAGCGCCGCCGGACGAGGGGACACTGAAGCTTTCTTT CASSAAGRGDTEAFF
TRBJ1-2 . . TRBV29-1 TGCAGCGTTGAAGGCTATGGCTACACCTTC CSVEGYGYTF
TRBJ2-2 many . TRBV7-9 TGTGCCAGCAGCTTAGAAGGGCAGATCTACACCGGGGAGCTGTTTTTT CASSLEGQIYTGELFF
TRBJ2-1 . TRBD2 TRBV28 TGTGCCAGCAGTCGTCGTAGCGGGGCTGAGCAGTTCTTC CASSRRSGAEQFF
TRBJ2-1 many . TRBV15 TGTGCCACCAGCAGAGAAGCGACTGCTGCCTACAATGAGCAGTTCTTC CATSREATAAYNEQFF
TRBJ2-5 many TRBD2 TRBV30 TGTGCCTGGAGTGTAGGACTAGCGGGAGAGTTAGAGACCCAGTACTTC CAWSVGLAGELETQYF
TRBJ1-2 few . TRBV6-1 TGTGCCGGGGGCCCTTATGGCTACACCTTC CAGGPYGYTF
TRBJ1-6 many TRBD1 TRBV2 TGTGCCAGCACAGGACAGGGGGATTCACCCCTCCACTTT CASTGQGDSPLHF
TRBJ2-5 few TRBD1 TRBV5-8 TGTGCCAGCAGCTTAGGGGGCTATCAACAGACCCAGTACTTC CASSLGGYQQTQYF
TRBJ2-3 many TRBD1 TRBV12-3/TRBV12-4 TGTGCCAGCAGTTCGACAGGGGCGGCAGATACGCAGTATTTT CASSSTGAADTQYF
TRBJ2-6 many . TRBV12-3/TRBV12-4 TGTGCCAGCAGTTTAGTTGATTTGTTAGCTACGGTGGCTGGGGCCAACGTCCTGACTTTC CASSLVDLLATVAGANVLTF
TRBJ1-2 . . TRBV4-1 TGCGCCAGCAGCCCCTCGGTGAAGGTAGGGGATTGGGGCTACACCTTC CASSPSVKVGDWGYTF
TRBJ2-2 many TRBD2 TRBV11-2 TGTGCCAGCAGCATACTAGCGGGGATCAACACCGGGGAGCTGTTTTTT CASSILAGINTGELFF
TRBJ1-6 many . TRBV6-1 TGTGCCAGCAGTTCGGGGGGCGGCTCCTATAATTCACCCCTCCACTTT CASSSGGGSYNSPLHF
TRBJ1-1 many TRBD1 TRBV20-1 TGCAGTGCTCCTACAGGGGGCGGAATGAACACTGAAGCTTTCTTT CSAPTGGGMNTEAFF
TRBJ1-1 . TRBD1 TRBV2 TGTGCCAGCAGTGAAGGACAGGGGGCGAGGACTGAAGCTTTCTTT CASSEGQGARTEAFF
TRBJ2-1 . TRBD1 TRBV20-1 TGCAGTGCTAGAGATACAGGGGCCGTCTCCTACAATGAGCAGTTCTTC CSARDTGAVSYNEQFF
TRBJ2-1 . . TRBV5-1 TGCGCCAGCAGCTTCCTGGGCAGACTGACCTACAATGAGCAGTTCTTC CASSFLGRLTYNEQFF
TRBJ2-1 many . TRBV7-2 TGTGCCAGCAGCGGTAGGACCTCCTACAATGAGCAGTTCTTC CASSGRTSYNEQFF
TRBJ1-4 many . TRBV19 TGTGCCAGTAGTACCCAAACCGGGCCTCGTCGTGAAAAACTGTTTTTT CASSTQTGPRREKLFF
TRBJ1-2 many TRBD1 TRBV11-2 TGTGCCAGCAGCCCACAGACAGGGTTGGGCTATGGCTACACCTTC CASSPQTGLGYGYTF
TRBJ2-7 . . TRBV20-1 TGCAGTGCTAGGGGACCAGCTAGCGAGCAGTACTTC CSARGPASEQYF
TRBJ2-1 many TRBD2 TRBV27 TGTGCCAGCAGTTCCAGCGGGAGGGCCGGTTCTGAGCAGTTCTTC CASSSSGRAGSEQFF
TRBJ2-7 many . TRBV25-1 TGTGCCAGCGCTGAGAGTACTAGTCTAACCGGCGAGCAGTACTTC CASAESTSLTGEQYF
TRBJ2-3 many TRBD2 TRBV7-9 TGTGCCAGCAGCTTGGAGGGAGGGCCAGTGGATACGCAGTATTTT CASSLEGGPVDTQYF
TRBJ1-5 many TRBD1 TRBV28 TGTGCCAGCAGTATAAACAGGGGGATGGATCAGCCCCAGCATTTT CASSINRGMDQPQHF
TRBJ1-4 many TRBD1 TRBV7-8 TGTGCCAGCAGCTCCTACAGGGGGCGGACTAATGAAAAACTGTTTTTT CASSSYRGRTNEKLFF
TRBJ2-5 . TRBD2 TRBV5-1 TGCGCCAGCAGCTTCCCCGGGACTAGCGGGGGGGCGTTCGGTGAGACCCAGTACTTC CASSFPGTSGGAFGETQYF
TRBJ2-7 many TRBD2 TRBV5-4 TGTGCCAGCAGCTTTCGACTAGCGGGGGTGGACGAGCAGTACTTC CASSFRLAGVDEQYF
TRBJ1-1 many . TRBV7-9 TGTGCCAGCAGCCCAAGGGAAAACACTGAAGCTTTCTTT CASSPRENTEAFF
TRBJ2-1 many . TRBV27 TGTGCCAGCAGTTGGCAGGGCTACAATGAGCAGTTCTTC CASSWQGYNEQFF
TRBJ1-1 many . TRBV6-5 TGTGCCAGCAGTCACTCGGGACAACTGAACACTGAAGCTTTCTTT CASSHSGQLNTEAFF
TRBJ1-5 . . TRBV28 TGTGCCAGCAGTTTTCCCCACCCGGGACCCCAGCATTTT CASSFPHPGPQHF
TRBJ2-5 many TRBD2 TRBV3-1 TGTGCCAGCAGCCAAGGCCGGACTAGCGAGGGAGAGACCCAGTACTTC CASSQGRTSEGETQYF
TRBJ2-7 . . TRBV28 TGTGCCACTATTCGGGACAACTCCTACGAGCAGTACTTC CATIRDNSYEQYF
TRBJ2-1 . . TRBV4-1 TGCGCCAGCAGCCAAGTAGGTGGGGCCAACAATGAGCAGTTCTTC CASSQVGGANNEQFF
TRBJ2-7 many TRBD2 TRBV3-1 TGTGCCAGCAGCGCGGGGACCACTAGCGGGAGAACCGAGCAGTACTTC CASSAGTTSGRTEQYF
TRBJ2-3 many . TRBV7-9 TGTGCCAGCAGCGACCTCAGCACAGATACGCAGTATTTT CASSDLSTDTQYF
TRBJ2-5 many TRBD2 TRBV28 TGTGCCAGCAGTTTTGAACTAGCGGGAGTAGAGACCCAGTACTTC CASSFELAGVETQYF
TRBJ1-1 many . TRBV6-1 TGTGCCAGCAGTTATGAGGCTACCCCATACACTGAAGCTTTCTTT CASSYEATPYTEAFF
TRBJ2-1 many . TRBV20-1 TGCAGTGCTAGAGGGCGATCCTACAATGAGCAGTTCTTC CSARGRSYNEQFF
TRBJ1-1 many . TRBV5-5 TGTGCCAGCAGCTTGGTACCAGAGTTGAACACTGAAGCTTTCTTT CASSLVPELNTEAFF
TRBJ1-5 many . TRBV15 TGTGCCACCAGCACCCGCGGGGGGAAGGGTCAGCCCCAGCATTTT CATSTRGGKGQPQHF
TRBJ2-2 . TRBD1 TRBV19 TGTGCCACAAATAGAGACAGGGGAAGAGCCGGGGAGCTGTTTTTT CATNRDRGRAGELFF
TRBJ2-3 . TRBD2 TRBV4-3 TGCGCCAGCAGCCAAGCCGGGACTAGTCGTAGCACAGATACGCAGTATTTT CASSQAGTSRSTDTQYF